Listed here are 21 T cell receptor beta chains from one sample, sequenced in a study of shared clonotypes between healthy human individuals. This table comes from immunoSEQ multiplex PCR, and its TCRdb copy is limited to in-frame clones, with some not included. Here the sample spans some 690,000 clones, 90% being singletons. The sequenced sample consisted of memory CD8+ T cells from PBMCs. The subset is: CD45RO+ cells pooled with CCR7-negative TemRA cells. The receptors were sampled from a man between 18 and 29 years old in good health. Some clones in this sample may be carry-over from other donors' samples.

V and J are TRBV6-5 and TRBJ1-2; D is possibly TRBD1 (6 bases). With 0 bases removed from V and 7 bases from J, the gap between germline ends came to 12 bases. Germline lookup yields CDR1 MNHEY and CDR2 SVGAGI. The CDR3 extends over 14 amino acids. The DNA of the CDR3 is TGTGCCAGCAGTTACTCGACGGGGGCGGCTGGCTACACCTTC. As protein: CASSYSTGAAGYTF.

The chain recombines TRBV6-5 with TRBJ2-7, with TRBD2 as a possible D gene (6 bases). Germline loops: CDR1 MNHEY, CDR2 SVGAGI. Between the trimmed V and J ends, which lost 8 bases and 6 bases, there was a span of 20 bases. The CDR3 spans 14 residues. CDR3 DNA sequence: TGTGCCAGCGGCCTTGGGACCGGAGGGGTCGAGCAGTACTTC. This codes for CASGLGTGGVEQYF.

This chain links TRBV29-1 with TRBJ2-5; D is possibly TRBD1 (7 bases). The end of the DNA fits TRBJ2-7 better, so the J call may be wrong. CDR3 size: 13 residues. Germline values: CDR1 SQVTM, CDR2 ANQGSEA. The CDR3 sequence is CSARGASWYEQYF. Written as DNA, the CDR3 is TGCAGCGCCAGGGGGGCTAGCTGGTACGAGCAGTACTTC.

This clone was seen repeatedly, ten times or more. This sequence joins TRBV10-3 and TRBJ1-4; tentatively, D is TRBD1 (5 bases). Germline values: CDR1 ENHRY, CDR2 SYGVKD. The CDR3 contains 16 residues. Trimming took off 2 bases at V and 0 bases at J, with 10 bases between the two ends. The CDR3 bases are TGTGCCATCAGTGAGATACCGGGGGCAACTAATGAAAAACTGTTTTTT. It yields the protein CAISEIPGATNEKLFF.

The rearrangement uses TRBV28 and TRBJ2-3; 7 bases line up with TRBD2. The germline V gene encodes CDR1 MDHEN and CDR2 SYDVKM. The CDR3 has 17 residues. The trim removed 6 bases at V and 2 bases at J, leaving 14 bases unmatched. Here the CDR3 reads CASSSPRERDYTDTQYF. As DNA, the CDR3 is TGTGCCAGCAGCTCGCCTAGGGAGCGGGACTACACAGATACGCAGTATTTT.

The chain has TRBV28 and TRBJ2-5; 7 bases are shared with TRBD1. The junction had 10 bases not matched to a gene; V was cut back by 1 base and J by 5 bases. From germline, CDR1 is MDHEN and CDR2 SYDVKM. The CDR3 is made up of 16 amino acids. Here the CDR3 reads CASSLFQAGTDETQYF. DNA of the CDR3: TGTGCCAGCAGTTTATTCCAGGCAGGGACAGATGAGACCCAGTACTTC. The full variable domain, with the rest looked up from reference TRBV28 and TRBJ2-5, is DVKVTQSSRYLVKRTGEKVFLECVQDMDHENMFWYRQDPGLGLRLIYFSYDVKMKEKGDIPEGYSVSREKKERFSLILESASTNQTSMYLCASSLFQAGTDETQYFGPGTRLLVL.

This chain links TRBV7-2 with TRBJ2-3; D unresolved. Per germline, CDR1 SGHTA and CDR2 FQGNSA. V shed 1 base and J shed 2 bases, with 13 bases lying between them. CDR3 length: 16 residues. The CDR3 coding sequence is TGTGCCAGCAGCTTAGGTACGGCACCAACCACAGATACGCAGTATTTT. Protein: CASSLGTAPTTDTQYF.

The J gene is TRBJ2-3, the V gene TRBV27, with D possibly being TRBD2 (6 bases). The germline gives CDR1 MNHEY, CDR2 SMNVEV (reference sequence). The CDR3 spans 18 residues. V was pared by 3 bases and J by 3 bases, with 22 bases between. CDR3 sequence: CASSFSSGAAIGTDTQYF. The CDR3 DNA is TGTGCCAGCAGTTTTAGTAGCGGAGCCGCCATTGGGACAGATACGCAGTATTTT.

V is TRBV14 and J is TRBJ2-2; D possibly matches TRBD1 or TRBD2 (6 bases each). The CDR3 sequence is 17 residues long. Germline values: CDR1 SGHDN, CDR2 FVKESK. The V gene lost 3 bases and the J gene lost 6 bases, with 20 bases spanning the gap. This chain's CDR3 is CASSHSLGGVSAGELFF. CDR3 in DNA: TGTGCCAGCAGCCATAGCCTCGGGGGCGTTAGCGCCGGGGAGCTGTTTTTT.

This rearrangement joins TRBV7-2 to TRBJ2-7; tentatively, D is TRBD1 (5 bases). Trimming removed 2 bases at V and 2 bases at J, with 13 bases between. The CDR3 loop spans 15 amino acids. Germline CDR1 reads SGHTA; CDR2 reads FQGNSA. This CDR3 is CASSLPEGVPYEQYF. The CDR3 coding sequence is TGTGCCAGCAGCTTACCAGAAGGGGTTCCCTACGAGCAGTACTTC.

The rearrangement uses TRBV29-1 and TRBJ2-7, with 7 bases lining up with TRBD1. J lost 7 bases, V lost 1 base, and 10 bases had no gene match. Germline V lookup: CDR1 SQVTM, CDR2 ANQGSEA. The CDR3 sequence is 14 residues long. CDR3 loop: CSVEGGDRVREQYF. The CDR3 region has the DNA TGCAGCGTTGAAGGGGGTGACAGGGTGAGGGAGCAGTACTTC.

This sequence joins TRBV7-9 and TRBJ1-1; tentative D call: TRBD1 (5 bases). Germline V lookup: CDR1 SEHNR, CDR2 FQNEAQ (reference sequence). This CDR3 comprises 15 residues. V was clipped by 4 bases and J by 3 bases, with 15 bases between them. CDR3 coding DNA: TGTGCCAGCAGCTCCCCGACTAGAGGGGACACTGAAGCTTTCTTT. Its protein is CASSSPTRGDTEAFF.

This clone was observed a single time. The chain joins TRBV5-4 to TRBJ1-1; no firm D call. CDR1 and CDR2 from the germline V gene are SGHNT and YYREEE (reference sequence). This CDR3 is 14 amino acids long. V lost 4 bases to trimming and J lost 3 bases, with 13 bases between them. The CDR3, as DNA: TGTGCCAGCAGCCCGGCCCTGAGGGACACTGAAGCTTTCTTT. It translates to CASSPALRDTEAFF.

This clone occurred once. CDR3 loop: CASSVREQETQYF. CDR3 sequence (DNA): TGTGCCAGCAGCGTCCGGGAACAAGAGACCCAGTACTTC. The chain uses TRBV13 and TRBJ2-5, with D perhaps TRBD2 (5 bases). CDR1 and CDR2 (germline): PRHDT, FYEKMQ (reference sequence). This CDR3 is built from 13 residues. The V end lost 5 bases, the J end lost 2 bases, and 9 bases lay between the germline ends.

The gene calls are TRBV11-2 and TRBJ2-5; TRBD2 aligns across 8 bases. The end of the DNA aligns better with TRBJ2-7, so the J call may be wrong. CDR1 SGHAT and CDR2 FQNNGV come from the germline V gene. This CDR3 is built from 16 residues. CDR3 loop: CASSLAGGALKGEQYF. The CDR3, as DNA: TGTGCCAGCAGCTTAGCGGGAGGGGCCCTTAAGGGCGAGCAGTACTTC.

This clone appeared a few times. V usage is TRBV4-1 and J usage is TRBJ2-1; TRBD2 aligns across 15 bases. Germline V gene sequence: CDR1 MGHRA, CDR2 YSYEKL. This CDR3 has 19 amino acids. With V trimmed by 1 base and J by 5 bases, 9 bases remained unmatched. The CDR3 reads CASSQAPPGLAGGNNEQFF. CDR3 coding DNA: TGCGCCAGCAGCCAAGCCCCACCCGGACTAGCGGGAGGGAACAATGAGCAGTTCTTC.

V is TRBV7-2 and J is TRBJ2-7; 10 nucleotides match TRBD1. The CDR3 runs 15 residues. Germline V gene data show CDR1 as SGHTA and CDR2 as FQGNSA. Trimming took 8 bases from V and 0 from J; bases not matched to a gene: 7. The CDR3 nucleotides are TGTGCCAGCCGAGGGAGGACAGGGGGCTCCTACGAGCAGTACTTC. Its protein is CASRGRTGGSYEQYF. Complete variable domain (other parts from reference TRBV7-2 and TRBJ2-7): GAGVSQSPSNKVTEKGKDVELRCDPISGHTALYWYRQSLGQGLEFLIYFQGNSAPDKSGLPSDRFSAERTGGSVSTLTIQRTQQEDSAVYLCASRGRTGGSYEQYFGPGTRLTVT.

The V call is TRBV29-1, the J call TRBJ2-7, with 8 bases lining up with TRBD1. This CDR3 comprises 11 residues. Germline lookup yields CDR1 SQVTM and CDR2 ANQGSEA. With V trimmed by 7 bases and J by 3 bases, 2 bases remained unmatched. The CDR3 bases are TGCAGCGCGACAGGGGACTACGAGCAGTACTTC. As protein: CSATGDYEQYF.

This chain joins TRBV5-6 and TRBJ2-5, with a weak D call TRBD2 (5 bases). V lost 5 bases and J 4 bases, leaving 18 bases between the germline ends. There are 15 residues in the CDR3. The V gene's germline CDR1 is SGHDT and CDR2 YYEEEE. The CDR3: CASSTIYAAGETQYF. CDR3 DNA: TGTGCCAGCAGTACTATATATGCTGCGGGAGAGACCCAGTACTTC.

This sequence joins TRBV7-9 and TRBJ2-1; possible D gene TRBD2, 6 bases. The V gene lost 3 bases and the J gene lost 7 bases, with 13 bases spanning the gap. This CDR3 is built from 14 residues. Germline CDR1 and CDR2: SEHNR and FQNEAQ (reference sequence). The CDR3 here is CASSFGGMANEQFF. The CDR3 region has the DNA TGTGCCAGCAGCTTTGGCGGGATGGCGAATGAGCAGTTCTTC. Variable domain in full (rest from reference TRBV7-9 and TRBJ2-1): DTGVSQNPRHKITKRGQNVTFRCDPISEHNRLYWYRQTLGQGPEFLTYFQNEAQLEKSRLLSDRFSAERPKGSFSTLEIQRTEQGDSAMYLCASSFGGMANEQFFGPGTRLTVL.

The chain uses TRBV5-8 and TRBJ2-7; D not resolved. The germline V gene has CDR1 SGHTS and CDR2 YDEGEE. The CDR3 runs 14 residues. V was shortened by 3 bases and J by 1 base, with 11 bases between the two germline ends. The CDR3 region has the DNA TGTGCCAGCAGCTCCAGTATAGTTTCCTACGAGCAGTACTTC. Amino acids: CASSSSIVSYEQYF.